This TCR beta chain was recovered during a study of a mutant IDH1 vaccine in newly diagnosed glioma. In the study overall: Patients, over weeks 1, 3, 5, 7, 11, 15, 19 and 23, received a total of eight vaccinations. Radiotherapy alone preceded vaccination by 4-6 weeks; alternatively, vaccination started with temozolomide cycles. The treated population exhibited a male proportion of about 60%, a female proportion of roughly 40%, and a mean age of about 40 years. Before enrollment, the patients had been treated with radiotherapy alone, temozolomide alone, or both together. Most of them had received both.

TCRdb's copy holds only in-frame clones and misses some; the assay was immunoSEQ multiplex PCR. Of around 60,000 clones in the sample, approximately 88% were seen once. This sample's time point: week 11, during vaccination. A 20-mer mutant IDH1 peptide at 300 ug was injected subcutaneously with topical imiquimod. CDR1 and CDR2 (germline): MGHRA, YSYEKL. Trimming cost V 4 bases and J 4 bases, with 9 bases left between them. The CDR3 loop spans 13 amino acids. This clone is a singleton in its sample. Its antigen is not identified. The sample here was PBMCs, taken from a glioma patient whose treatment included an IDH1 peptide vaccine. This TCR was recovered from a woman in her forties or fifties with glioma. The V gene is TRBV4-1, the J gene TRBJ2-3, with D possibly matching TRBD2 (5 bases). CDR3 in DNA: TGCGCCAGCAGCCTCGGGGTCTCAGATACGCAGTATTTT. Protein sequence: CASSLGVSDTQYF.